This TCR beta chain came from a study of T cells in Graves' hyperthyroidism and ophthalmopathy. This clonotype occurred a few times. The CDR3 covers 13 residues. Germline V CDR1 and CDR2: MGHDK, SYGVNS. Between the trimmed V and J ends, which lost 10 bases and 4 bases, there was a span of 14 bases. Amplification yielded TCR beta CDR3 regions, with RNA transcripts as the source. A first-round RT-PCR of the TCR CDR3 used the HTBI primer set. One entry per CDR3 protein, called by TCRdb with MiXCR from the multiplex PCR reads. The data contain 380,000 or so distinct CDR3 sequences, more than 11% of them seen just once; the ten biggest clones take up approximately 23%.

The chain joins TRBV25-1 to TRBJ1-3; D is perhaps TRBD1 (5 bases). Material for sequencing was blood. The TCR sequence derives from a woman aged 25 to 45 with Graves' hyperthyroidism. CDR3 sequence: CATTMGGGNTIYF. CDR3 DNA: TGTGCCACCACGATGGGGGGAGGAAACACCATATATTTT.